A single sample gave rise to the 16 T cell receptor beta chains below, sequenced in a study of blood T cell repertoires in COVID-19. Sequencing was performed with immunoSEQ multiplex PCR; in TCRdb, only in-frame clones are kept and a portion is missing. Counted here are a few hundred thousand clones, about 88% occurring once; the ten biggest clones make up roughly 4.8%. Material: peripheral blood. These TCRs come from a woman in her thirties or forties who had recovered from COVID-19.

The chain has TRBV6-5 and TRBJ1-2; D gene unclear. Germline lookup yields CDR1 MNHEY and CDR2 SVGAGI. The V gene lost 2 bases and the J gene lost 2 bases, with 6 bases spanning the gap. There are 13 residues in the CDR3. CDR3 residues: CASSYGKNYGYTF. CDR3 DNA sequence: TGTGCCAGCAGTTACGGCAAAAACTATGGCTACACCTTC.

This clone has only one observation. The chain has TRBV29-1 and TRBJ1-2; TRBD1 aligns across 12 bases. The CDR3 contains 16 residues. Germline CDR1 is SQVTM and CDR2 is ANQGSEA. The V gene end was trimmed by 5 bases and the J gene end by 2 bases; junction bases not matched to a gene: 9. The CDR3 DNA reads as TGCAGCGTTATCGGGACAGGGGGCGCTGGGAACTATGGCTACACCTTC. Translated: CSVIGTGGAGNYGYTF.

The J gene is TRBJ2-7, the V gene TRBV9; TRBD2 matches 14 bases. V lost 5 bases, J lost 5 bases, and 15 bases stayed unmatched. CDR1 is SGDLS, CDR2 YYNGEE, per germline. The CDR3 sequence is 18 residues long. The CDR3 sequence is CASREPGLAGVVAHEQYV. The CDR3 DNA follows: TGTGCCAGCAGGGAGCCGGGACTAGCGGGAGTAGTCGCCCACGAGCAGTACGTC.

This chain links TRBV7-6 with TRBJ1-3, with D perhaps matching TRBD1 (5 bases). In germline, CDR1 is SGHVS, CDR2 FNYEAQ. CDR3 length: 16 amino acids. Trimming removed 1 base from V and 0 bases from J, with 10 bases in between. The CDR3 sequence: CASSLGQGNSGNTIYF. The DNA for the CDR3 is TGTGCCAGCAGCTTAGGTCAGGGAAACTCTGGAAACACCATATATTTT.

CDR3 sequence reads: CASSLSGVDTQYF. Written as DNA, the CDR3 is TGTGCCAGCAGCTTGTCGGGGGTAGATACGCAGTATTTT. The chain combines TRBV5-4 with TRBJ2-3; tentative D call: TRBD2 (6 bases). Germline CDR1 reads SGHNT; CDR2 reads YYREEE (reference sequence). The CDR3 has 13 residues. V was clipped by 1 base and J by 5 bases, with 8 bases between them.

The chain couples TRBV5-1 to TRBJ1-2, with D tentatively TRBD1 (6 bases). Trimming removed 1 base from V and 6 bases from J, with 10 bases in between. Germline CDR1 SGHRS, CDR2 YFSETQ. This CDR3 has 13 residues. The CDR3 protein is CASSLTGSDGYTF. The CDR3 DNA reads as TGCGCCAGCAGCTTGACAGGGTCCGATGGCTACACCTTC. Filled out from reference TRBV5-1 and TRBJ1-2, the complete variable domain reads KAGVTQTPRYLIKTRGQQVTLSCSPISGHRSVSWYQQTPGQGLQFLFEYFSETQRNKGNFPGRFSGRQFSNSRSEMNVSTLELGDSALYLCASSLTGSDGYTFGSGTRLTVV.

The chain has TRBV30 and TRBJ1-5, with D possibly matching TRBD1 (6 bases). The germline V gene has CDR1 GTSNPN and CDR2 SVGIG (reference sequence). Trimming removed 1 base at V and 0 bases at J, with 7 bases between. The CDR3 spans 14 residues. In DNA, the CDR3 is TGTGCCTGGAGTGGGACAGATAGCAATCAGCCCCAGCATTTT. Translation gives CAWSGTDSNQPQHF.

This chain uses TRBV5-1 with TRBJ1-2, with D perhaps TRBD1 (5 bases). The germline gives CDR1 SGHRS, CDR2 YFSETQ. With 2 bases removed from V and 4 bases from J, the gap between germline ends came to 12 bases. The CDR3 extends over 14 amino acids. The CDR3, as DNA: TGCGCCAGCAGCTTAACCGGGGGAGTCTATGGCTACACCTTC. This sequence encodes CASSLTGGVYGYTF.

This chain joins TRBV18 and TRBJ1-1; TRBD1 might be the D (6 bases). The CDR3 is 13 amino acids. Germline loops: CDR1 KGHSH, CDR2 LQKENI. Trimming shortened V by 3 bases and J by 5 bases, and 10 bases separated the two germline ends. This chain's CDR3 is CASSPLQGTEAFF. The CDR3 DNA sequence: TGTGCCAGCTCACCCTTACAGGGAACTGAAGCTTTCTTT. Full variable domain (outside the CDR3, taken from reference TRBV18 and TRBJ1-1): NAGVMQNPRHLVRRRGQEARLRCSPMKGHSHVYWYRQLPEEGLKFMVYLQKENIIDESGMPKERFSAEFPKEGPSILRIQQVVRGDSAAYFCASSPLQGTEAFFGQGTRLTVV.

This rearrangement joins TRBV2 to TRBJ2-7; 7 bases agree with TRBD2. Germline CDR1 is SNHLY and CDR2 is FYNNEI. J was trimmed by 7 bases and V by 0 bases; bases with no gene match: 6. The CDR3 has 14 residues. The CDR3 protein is CASSEAGGAREQYF. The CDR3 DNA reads TGTGCCAGCAGTGAAGCGGGAGGGGCGCGGGAGCAGTACTTC.

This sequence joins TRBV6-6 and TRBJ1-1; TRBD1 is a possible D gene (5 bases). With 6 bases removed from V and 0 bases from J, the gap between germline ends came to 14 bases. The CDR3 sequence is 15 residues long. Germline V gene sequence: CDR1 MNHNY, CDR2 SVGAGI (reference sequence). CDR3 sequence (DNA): TGTGCCAGCAGATCAGGCGGGACTCTGAACACTGAAGCTTTCTTT. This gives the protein CASRSGGTLNTEAFF.

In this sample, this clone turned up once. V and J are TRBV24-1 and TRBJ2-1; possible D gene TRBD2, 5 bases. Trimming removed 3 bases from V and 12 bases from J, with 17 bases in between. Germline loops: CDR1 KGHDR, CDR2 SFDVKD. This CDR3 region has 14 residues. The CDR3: CATSDLGLGRGQFF. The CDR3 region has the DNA TGTGCCACCAGTGATCTTGGACTGGGTAGAGGGCAGTTCTTC.

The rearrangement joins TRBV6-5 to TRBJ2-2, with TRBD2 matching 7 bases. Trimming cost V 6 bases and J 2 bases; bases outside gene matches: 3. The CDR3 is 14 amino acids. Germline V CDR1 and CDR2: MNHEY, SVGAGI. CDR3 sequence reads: CASRSGTNTGELFF. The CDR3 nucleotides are TGTGCCAGCAGGAGCGGGACCAACACCGGGGAGCTGTTTTTT.

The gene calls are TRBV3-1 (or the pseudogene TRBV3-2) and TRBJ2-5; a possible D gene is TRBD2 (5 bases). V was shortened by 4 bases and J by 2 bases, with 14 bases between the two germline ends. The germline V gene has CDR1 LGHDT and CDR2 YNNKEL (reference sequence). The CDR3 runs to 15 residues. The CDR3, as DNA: TGTGCCAGCAGCCCCGGGGTCACTTCTCAAGAGACCCAGTACTTC. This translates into CASSPGVTSQETQYF.

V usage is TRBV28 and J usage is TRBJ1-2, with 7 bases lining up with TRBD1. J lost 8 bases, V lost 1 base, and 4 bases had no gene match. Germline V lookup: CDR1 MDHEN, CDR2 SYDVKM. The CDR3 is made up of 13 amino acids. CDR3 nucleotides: TGTGCCAGCAGTTTATCGACAGGGTTAGGCTACACCTTC. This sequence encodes CASSLSTGLGYTF.

CDR3 DNA: TGCGCCAGCAGCTTGGTACAGGGGAGCACCGGGGAGCTGTTTTTT. It encodes CASSLVQGSTGELFF. The chain combines TRBV5-1 with TRBJ2-2, with 7 bases fitting TRBD1. CDR3 length equals 15 residues. Germline CDR1 and CDR2: SGHRS and YFSETQ. V lost 0 bases and J lost 4; bases outside the gene matches: 3.